The 11 T cell receptor beta chains below come from one sample, sequenced in a study of technical replicates of blood from several donors. Method: immunoSEQ multiplex PCR; TCRdb's copy keeps in-frame clones and lacks some. This table has 60,000 to 85,000 clones, about 94% appearing once. The sample taken for sequencing was T cells isolated from PBMCs. These receptors all stem from a human donor in good health.

The chain links TRBV9 to TRBJ2-1, with TRBD2 matching 10 bases. The CDR3 has 15 amino acids. Germline loops: CDR1 SGDLS, CDR2 YYNGEE. V shed 4 bases and J 3 bases; nucleotides not matched to a gene: 4. This chain's CDR3 is CASSLTSGLYNEQFF. The CDR3 bases are TGTGCCAGCAGCCTGACTAGCGGGCTCTACAATGAGCAGTTCTTC.

The chain employs TRBV18 and TRBJ2-7; TRBD1 might be the D (5 bases). Germline lookup yields CDR1 KGHSH and CDR2 LQKENI. V was cut by 1 base and J by 3 bases, with 19 bases left in between. The CDR3 contains 17 residues. In DNA, the CDR3 is TGTGCCAGCTCACCACTACCCCGACAGCGTTTTAACTACGAGCAGTACTTC. It yields the protein CASSPLPRQRFNYEQYF.

The rearrangement uses TRBV30 and TRBJ1-3; no definite D call. The CDR3 is 15 amino acids. V was pared by 2 bases and J by 4 bases, with 15 bases between. Per germline, CDR1 GTSNPN and CDR2 SVGIG (reference sequence). CDR3 sequence: CAWSSWAFGGNTIYF. The CDR3 DNA sequence: TGTGCCTGGAGTTCCTGGGCTTTTGGCGGAAACACCATATATTTT.

The chain carries TRBV10-1 and TRBJ2-7; TRBD2 is a possible D gene (6 bases). Germline assignment: CDR1 WNHNN and CDR2 SYGVQD (reference sequence). The CDR3 covers 15 residues. Trimming took 3 bases from V and 0 from J, leaving 12 bases between them. As DNA, the CDR3 is TGCGCCAGCAGTGATAGCGGTTTGAGCTCCTACGAGCAGTACTTC. This gives the protein CASSDSGLSSYEQYF.

The rearrangement joins TRBV9 to TRBJ2-1, with a tentative D call TRBD1 (5 bases). CDR3 length equals 16 residues. Germline-derived CDR1 and CDR2 are SGDLS and YYNGEE. V was cut by 4 bases and J by 4 bases, with 18 bases left in between. In DNA, the CDR3 is TGTGCCAGCAGCCCAGGCCTAGGGGTGGAATACAATGAGCAGTTCTTC. It codes for CASSPGLGVEYNEQFF.

The chain uses TRBV10-3 and TRBJ2-7; D gene uncertain. The CDR3 is 13 amino acids. Germline CDR1 and CDR2: ENHRY and SYGVKD. Trimming pared 3 bases from V and 3 bases from J, leaving 9 bases between. CDR3 sequence: CAISDLDNYEQYF. The CDR3 nucleotides are TGTGCCATCAGTGATCTTGACAACTACGAGCAGTACTTC.

The V gene is TRBV7-6, the J gene TRBJ2-2; 7 bases line up with TRBD1. With V trimmed by 7 bases and J by 1 base, 12 bases remained unmatched. The CDR3 loop spans 17 amino acids. The germline CDR1 and CDR2 sequences are SGHVS and FNYEAQ. The CDR3 reads CASTDFPGQLNTGELFF. In DNA, the CDR3 is TGTGCCAGCACCGATTTTCCGGGACAGCTGAACACCGGGGAGCTGTTTTTT. Together with reference TRBV7-6 and TRBJ2-2, the CDR3 gives the full variable domain: GAGVSQSPRYKVTKRGQDVALRCDPISGHVSLYWYRQALGQGPEFLTYFNYEAQQDKSGLPNDRFSAERPEGSISTLTIQRTEQRDSAMYRCASTDFPGQLNTGELFFGEGSRLTVL.

The chain joins TRBV5-4 to TRBJ1-1; D not resolved. Germline V CDR1 and CDR2: SGHNT, YYREEE (reference sequence). The V end lost 7 bases, the J end lost 5 bases, and 27 bases lay between the germline ends. The CDR3 totals 17 residues. CDR3 amino acids: CASFSKTGESSGTEAFF. DNA of the CDR3: TGTGCCAGCTTTTCAAAAACCGGGGAATCTTCTGGGACTGAAGCTTTCTTT.

The chain employs TRBV10-3 and TRBJ1-5; D not resolved. V was shortened by 3 bases and J by 2 bases, with 17 bases between the two germline ends. Per the germline V gene, CDR1 is ENHRY and CDR2 is SYGVKD. The CDR3 is 17 residues long. The CDR3 coding sequence is TGTGCCATCAGTGATAGTAGTGGCGGGATGGGCAATCAGCCCCAGCATTTT. Encoded protein: CAISDSSGGMGNQPQHF.

The V gene is TRBV7-2, the J gene TRBJ1-4, with D perhaps matching TRBD1 (6 bases). Trimming took off 6 bases at V and 3 bases at J, with 14 bases between the two ends. The germline V gene encodes CDR1 SGHTA and CDR2 FQGNSA. The CDR3 consists of 15 residues. The CDR3 sequence is CASRQRDTSNEKLFF. The CDR3 DNA is TGTGCCAGCAGGCAACGGGACACCTCTAATGAAAAACTGTTTTTT. The full variable domain, in which reference TRBV7-2 and TRBJ1-4 provide the parts outside the CDR3, is GAGVSQSPSNKVTEKGKDVELRCDPISGHTALYWYRQSLGQGLEFLIYFQGNSAPDKSGLPSDRFSAERTGGSVSTLTIQRTQQEDSAVYLCASRQRDTSNEKLFFGSGTQLSVL.

This chain connects TRBV11-3 to TRBJ2-1, with D possibly matching TRBD2 (6 bases). The V end lost 5 bases, the J end lost 0 bases, and 23 bases lay between the germline ends. Germline V gene sequence: CDR1 SGHNT, CDR2 YENEEA. The length of the CDR3 is 19 residues. CDR3 residues: CASSPGAGGRVFSYNEQFF. CDR3 coding DNA: TGTGCCAGCAGCCCGGGAGCTGGAGGAAGAGTGTTCTCCTACAATGAGCAGTTCTTC.